This T cell receptor beta chain derives from a study of blood T cell repertoires in COVID-19 (dated by TCRdb to the early 2020s). With regard to the full study: Samples covering the acute and convalescent phases of COVID-19 were provided by collaborators in the United States, Italy and Spain. The sample metadata nearly always contained a de-identified subject ID, COVID-19 status, age in years and sex. The material from the prospective study consisted of cDNA or gDNA derived from T cells, B-cell-depleted T cells, or PBMCs. Where available, HLA class I and class II types were taken from metadata supplied by the sample provider and were not determined by assay-based typing. The repertoires were made available in a free public database intended to serve as a resource for research on the immune response to SARS-CoV-2. Deeply sampled blood TCRbeta repertoires from subjects exposed to, actively infected with, or recovered from COVID-19 were included in the dataset. Samples came from the ongoing ImmuneRACE study (first 160 participants) plus 1,254 subjects from 6 global collaborators.

A word on this clone: Its antigen has not been determined. Qualities for individual bases were not recorded, and no much larger clone is one base off.

TCRbeta CDR3 regions were amplified from genomic DNA using the immunoSEQ Assay, a bias-controlled multiplex PCR. In the source study's methods: The number of nucleated cells in each sample was estimated from the amplification of reference gene primers within the assay. To quantify the absolute abundance of each unique TCRbeta CDR3 rearrangement, sequence reads were collapsed and filtered. Productive Simpson clonality was computed per sample as the square root of Simpson's diversity index over productive rearrangements. TCRdb stores this immuneACCESS table with in-frame sequences only. Part of the clones is absent; in the studies checked, under half of the shortfall reflects unresolved V genes, and no reason is known for the rest. Clone size and the V and J calls come from that table; the DNA yielded D and trimming. The sample contains 150,000 to 200,000 clones, about four fifths of them found a single time. 7.5% to 8.5% of the sample rests with the top ten.

The paper's findings and limits, for the study overall: The amount of clinical and demographic metadata varied by source and participant and was provided uncurated.

One collaborating source in Seattle enrolled patients while the patients were actively infected and followed the patients over time throughout the course of disease. The collaborating institutions used their own protocols to collect whole blood in K2EDTA tubes. For TCRbeta analysis, collaborators shipped samples as frozen whole blood, isolated PBMCs, or DNA extracted from either of those sample types. The source of this sequence is a woman in her fifties or sixties with COVID-19, enrolled during active disease. Sequencing used peripheral blood.

The bases are TGTGCCAGCAGGTACACAGGGCATGGCTACACCTTC. Its translation reads: CASRYTGHGYTF. This chain joins TRBV2 to TRBJ1-2, and perhaps TRBD1 as D gene, on 6 matching bases. The germline V gene sets CDR1 to SNHLY and CDR2 to FYNNEI. The V end loses 6 bases and the J end loses 6 bases, and a stretch of 11 bases separates them. From the cysteine up to the phenylalanine, the CDR3 has a length of 12 residues. Only the CDR3 part of the read is kept: 36 bases, read in frame from the first base.